Listed below are T cell receptor beta chains from one sample, sequenced in a study of untreated major depressive disorder. Produced via immunoSEQ multiplex PCR; TCRdb's table is partial and in-frame only. Counted here are more than 10,000 clones, about 93% occurring once; the ten biggest clones make up about 1.7%. Material: CD4+ T cells from PBMCs. These receptors were collected from a woman in her 30s with major depressive disorder. Both conserved end residues are part of each CDR3.

V: TRBV27
CDR3: CASSPRSLTLAKNIQYF

V: TRBV5-1
CDR3: CASSSVAVQETQYF

V: TRBV19
CDR3: CASSVTGGSGYTF

V: TRBV30
CDR3: CAWSVGLGSGNTIYF

V: TRBV6-6
CDR3: CASRTVTGEKLFF

V: TRBV27
CDR3: CASSKGLDRGRAEAFF

V: TRBV4-2
CDR3: CASSQEGTGVYVKQYF

V: TRBV29-1
CDR3: CSVEGDSGRGQFF

V: TRBV4-1
CDR3: CASSQVDMGLAGANEQFF

V: TRBV6-5
CDR3: CASRDGGIGTEAFF

V: TRBV6-1
CDR3: CASRRLATTGELFF

V: TRBV30
CDR3: CAWSGDSRDSKYF

V: TRBV11-3
CDR3: CASSHPYTGELFF

V: TRBV9
CDR3: CASSRRTGVTEAFF

V: TRBV10-3
CDR3: CAIRRGQGLSENTIYF

V: TRBV10-1
CDR3: CASSSDLGKETQYF

V: TRBV6-1
CDR3: CASMAGLAGSEQYF

V: TRBV15
CDR3: CATSSLPHPVVYEQFF

V: TRBV12-5
CDR3: CASGKGRNEKLFF

V: TRBV6-8
CDR3: CASTYTGELFF

V: TRBV5-6
CDR3: CASSGDRGAINQPQHF

V: TRBV6-1
CDR3: CASSGFSGVDNEQFF

V: TRBV5-4
CDR3: CASSRRDFSYEQYF

V: TRBV6-5
CDR3: CASSYLNRGSTDTQYF

V: TRBV5-1
CDR3: CASSPGTGRGQPQHF

V: TRBV18
CDR3: CASSPVGQGAYEQYF

V: TRBV7-9
CDR3: CASSRGRTSEPSSTDTQYF